This TCR beta chain appears in the sequencing data of a study of T cell changes during pregnancy in multiple sclerosis. Profiled with immunoSEQ multiplex PCR; TCRdb holds only in-frame clones, not every one. The sample lists approximately 40,000 clones, around nine tenths occurring once. This receptor was taken from a female donor in good health, enrolled as a control in a pregnancy study. The sequencing here drew on CD4+ T cells from peripheral blood mononuclear cells, taken in the third trimester of pregnancy.

The DNA for the CDR3 is TGTGCCACCGGGACAGGGACCTACGAGCAGTACTTC. Amino acids: CATGTGTYEQYF. The rearrangement joins TRBV19 to TRBJ2-7, with 9 bases fitting TRBD1. V was pared by 10 bases and J by 2 bases, with 3 bases of the junction left unmatched. The CDR3 is 12 amino acids. Germline lookup yields CDR1 LNHDA and CDR2 SQIVND (reference sequence).